Below are 21 T cell receptor beta chains sequenced from a single sample in a study of blood T cell repertoires in COVID-19. Sequenced by immunoSEQ multiplex PCR; TCRdb stores in-frame clones only, minus some. The data hold about 260,000 clones, with around four fifths observed a single time. The sequenced material came from PBMCs or T cells enriched from blood (not recorded which). The receptors here all came from a man aged 30 to 39 with acute COVID-19.

This chain links TRBV5-1 with TRBJ1-4; 8 bases are a match to TRBD1. Germline loops: CDR1 SGHRS, CDR2 YFSETQ. The V and J ends lost 2 bases and 7 bases, in that order; junction bases with no gene match: 7. CDR3 length equals 15 residues. As DNA, the CDR3 is TGCGCCAGCAGCTTCACCGGGACAGGATCTGAAAAACTGTTTTTT. Translating gives CASSFTGTGSEKLFF.

The rearrangement joins TRBV6-5 to TRBJ1-6; 11 nucleotides match TRBD1. V gave up 2 bases and J gave up 10 bases; unmatched junction bases: 4. Per germline, CDR1 MNHEY and CDR2 SVGAGI. The CDR3 is made up of 15 amino acids. The CDR3 coding sequence is TGTGCCAGCAGTTACGGACAGGGGGCAAACTCACCCCTCCACTTT. Translated: CASSYGQGANSPLHF.

V gene TRBV5-6 combines with J gene TRBJ1-3; no firm D call. The germline CDR1 and CDR2 sequences are SGHDT and YYEEEE. The V gene lost 2 bases and the J gene lost 3 bases, with 9 bases spanning the gap. The CDR3 length is 14 residues. CDR3 DNA: TGTGCCAGCAGCTTTCGCGGCGGTGGAAACACCATATATTTT. This codes for CASSFRGGGNTIYF.

In this sample, this clone turned up a few times. The V gene is TRBV28, the J gene TRBJ1-6, with 7 bases matching TRBD1. The ends lost 6 bases at V and 5 bases at J; junction bases unmatched: 10. Germline CDR1 is MDHEN and CDR2 is SYDVKM. This CDR3 comprises 16 residues. CDR3 amino acids: CASRRRTGSDNSPLHF. The CDR3 DNA sequence: TGTGCCAGCAGGAGAAGGACAGGCTCGGATAATTCACCCCTCCACTTT.

This chain links TRBV5-1 with TRBJ1-1; TRBD1 matches 8 bases. V was pared by 6 bases and J by 1 base, with 5 bases of the junction left unmatched. The CDR3 is 14 amino acids. Germline V gives CDR1 SGHRS, CDR2 YFSETQ. The CDR3 region has the DNA TGCGCCAGCACCAGAGGACAGGGGAACACTGAAGCTTTCTTT. This gives the protein CASTRGQGNTEAFF.

This clone has a handful of counts. This chain joins TRBV15 and TRBJ2-5, with D maybe TRBD1 (6 bases). The V end lost 0 bases, the J end lost 1 base, and 12 bases lay between the germline ends. This CDR3 contains 16 residues. The germline V gene encodes CDR1 LNHNV and CDR2 YYDKDF (reference sequence). Here the CDR3 reads CATSRDVQGIQETQYF. CDR3 sequence (DNA): TGTGCCACCAGCAGAGATGTACAGGGTATCCAAGAGACCCAGTACTTC.

The V and J genes are TRBV30 and TRBJ1-2; D is undetermined. Trimming removed 5 bases from V and 6 bases from J, with 13 bases in between. Germline CDR1 is GTSNPN and CDR2 is SVGIG (reference sequence). The CDR3 is 12 residues long. The CDR3 DNA follows: TGTGCCTGGGGGAGGGTTAGCCATGGCTACACCTTC. Amino acid sequence: CAWGRVSHGYTF.

This rearrangement joins TRBV29-1 to TRBJ1-5; a weak D match, TRBD1 (5 bases). Trimming cost V 0 bases and J 2 bases, with 11 bases left between them. The CDR3 consists of 15 residues. Germline V lookup: CDR1 SQVTM, CDR2 ANQGSEA. CDR3 residues: CSVEDPAGRNQPQHF. DNA of the CDR3: TGCAGCGTTGAAGACCCCGCGGGGCGCAATCAGCCCCAGCATTTT.

V gene TRBV7-9 combines with J gene TRBJ2-5; 9 bases are shared with TRBD2. Trimming took 1 base from V and 4 from J; bases not matched to a gene: 4. Germline V gene lookup returns CDR1 SEHNR and CDR2 FQNEAQ (reference sequence). This CDR3 region has 15 residues. CDR3 nucleotide sequence: TGTGCCAGCAGCTTAGGCGGGAGGGCCCTAGAGACCCAGTACTTC. It codes for CASSLGGRALETQYF.

Turning to this clone: An end of the junction differs from the germline gene, which may be a read error. The chain links TRBV19 to TRBJ2-2, with D tentatively TRBD1 (6 bases). The germline CDR1 and CDR2 sequences are LNHDA and SQIVND (reference sequence). There are 15 residues in the CDR3. The CDR3 DNA sequence: TGTGCCAGTAGTATGAGGGGGTCGAACTCCGGGGAGCTGTTTTTT. It codes for CASSMRGSNSGELFF.

A word on this clone: Other DNA sequences in the same sample also yield this CDR3. The rearrangement joins TRBV7-2 to TRBJ2-2; D is unresolved. Trimming removed 0 bases at V and 0 bases at J, with 2 bases between. The length of the CDR3 is 14 residues. The germline gives CDR1 SGHTA, CDR2 FQGNSA. This CDR3 is CASSLATNTGELFF. In DNA, the CDR3 is TGTGCCAGCAGCTTAGCTACGAACACCGGGGAGCTGTTTTTT. Complete variable domain (other parts from reference TRBV7-2 and TRBJ2-2): GAGVSQSPSNKVTEKGKDVELRCDPISGHTALYWYRQSLGQGLEFLIYFQGNSAPDKSGLPSDRFSAERTGGSVSTLTIQRTQQEDSAVYLCASSLATNTGELFFGEGSRLTVL.

The V call is TRBV11-2, the J call TRBJ2-7, with 7 bases that match TRBD2. V shed 1 base and J 2 bases; nucleotides not matched to a gene: 8. Germline V gives CDR1 SGHAT, CDR2 FQNNGV. The CDR3 has 16 amino acids. The CDR3 loop reads CASSLVPELATYEQYV. CDR3 nucleotide sequence: TGTGCCAGCAGCTTAGTACCCGAACTAGCGACCTACGAGCAGTACGTC.

The chain is built from TRBV2 and TRBJ2-5; D perhaps matches TRBD2 (6 bases). There are 14 residues in the CDR3. The ends were cut back, 5 bases at V and 5 bases at J, with 15 bases in the middle. Germline assignment: CDR1 SNHLY and CDR2 FYNNEI. The CDR3 spells CASSPGLRDETQYF. CDR3 DNA: TGTGCCAGCAGTCCGGGACTGAGGGACGAGACCCAGTACTTC.

Only a few counts were recorded for this clone. V is TRBV10-2 and J is TRBJ1-5; D is unclear. The length of the CDR3 is 13 residues. Trimming pared 8 bases from V and 3 bases from J, leaving 11 bases between. In germline, CDR1 is WSHSY, CDR2 SAAADI. The CDR3, as DNA: TGCGCCAGCGTATCAGGTAACAATCAGCCCCAGCATTTT. Translation gives CASVSGNNQPQHF.

The gene calls are TRBV2 and TRBJ2-6; TRBD1 matches at 8 bases. V was clipped by 5 bases and J by 4 bases; unmatched bases: 4. Germline V lookup: CDR1 SNHLY, CDR2 FYNNEI. This CDR3 has 15 amino acids. The CDR3 sequence: CASSSQGVGANVLTF. DNA for the CDR3: TGTGCCAGCAGTTCACAGGGGGTCGGGGCCAACGTCCTGACTTTC.

J is TRBJ2-2 and V is TRBV14; D gene uncertain. V lost 2 bases and J 2 bases, leaving 6 bases between the germline ends. The CDR3 covers 14 residues. The germline gives CDR1 SGHDN, CDR2 FVKESK. DNA of the CDR3: TGTGCCAGCAGCCAATTTTTAAACACCGGGGAGCTGTTTTTT. Translating gives CASSQFLNTGELFF.

Written as DNA, the CDR3 is TGTGCCACCAGCCGGGACAGAGCTAACTATGGCTACACCTTC. Protein sequence: CATSRDRANYGYTF. The chain recombines TRBV15 with TRBJ1-2, with 7 bases matching TRBD1. Germline V gives CDR1 LNHNV, CDR2 YYDKDF (reference sequence). V shed 5 bases and J 0 bases; nucleotides not matched to a gene: 3. The CDR3 contains 14 residues.

The rearrangement uses TRBV7-2 and TRBJ1-3, with 11 positions matching TRBD1. There are 19 residues in the CDR3. The germline V gene encodes CDR1 SGHTA and CDR2 FQGNSA. V shed 2 bases, J shed 2 bases, and the junction held 11 bases outside the gene matches. The CDR3 spells CASSLSGQGASRAGNTIYF. CDR3 coding DNA: TGTGCCAGCAGCTTATCCGGACAGGGGGCTTCAAGAGCTGGAAACACCATATATTTT.

The chain is built from TRBV25-1 and TRBJ1-2; possibly TRBD1 for D (6 bases). This CDR3 region has 16 residues. The germline V and J ends were trimmed by 2 bases and 4 bases, with 17 bases remaining between them. Germline loops: CDR1 MGHDK, CDR2 SYGVNS. CDR3 amino acids: CASSEGRQAARYGYTF. The CDR3 DNA is TGTGCCAGCAGTGAAGGGAGACAGGCCGCTCGCTATGGCTACACCTTC.

The gene calls are TRBV6-5 and TRBJ2-7, with unresolved D. V was pared by 5 bases and J by 4 bases, with 3 bases between. This CDR3 comprises 10 residues. CDR1 is MNHEY, CDR2 SVGAGI, per germline. Written as DNA, the CDR3 is TGTGCCAGCAGTCATTACGAGCAGTACGTC. Its translation is CASSHYEQYV.

This clone was detected only a few times. DNA for the CDR3: TGTGCCAGCAGTGAGGCGCCGGGACAGGGCAATTCACCCCTCCACTTT. It specifies CASSEAPGQGNSPLHF. The gene calls are TRBV6-4 and TRBJ1-6, with 9 positions matching TRBD1. Trimming cost V 3 bases and J 7 bases; bases outside gene matches: 7. Germline V gene lookup returns CDR1 MRHNA and CDR2 SNTAGT. This CDR3 contains 16 residues.